This TCR beta chain originates from a study of blood T cell repertoires in COVID-19. Study-wide background: Sources were T cells, B-cell-depleted T cells, or PBMCs; the material itself was cDNA or gDNA.

Trimming cost V 4 bases and J 4 bases; bases outside gene matches: 3. The CDR3 loop spans 13 amino acids. Germline assignment: CDR1 SQVTM and CDR2 ANQGSEA. The method was immunoSEQ multiplex PCR; TCRdb's version includes in-frame clones alone and lacks a portion of them. The data hold just under 150,000 clones, with 70% to 90% observed a single time. The sample was peripheral blood. The rearrangement links TRBV29-1 to TRBJ2-3, with 9 bases that match TRBD1. The receptor comes from a human donor with acute or convalescent COVID-19. The donor label of this sample is uncertain. This CDR3 is CSVVDRGADTQYF. The CDR3, as DNA: TGCAGCGTTGTGGACAGGGGAGCAGATACGCAGTATTTT.